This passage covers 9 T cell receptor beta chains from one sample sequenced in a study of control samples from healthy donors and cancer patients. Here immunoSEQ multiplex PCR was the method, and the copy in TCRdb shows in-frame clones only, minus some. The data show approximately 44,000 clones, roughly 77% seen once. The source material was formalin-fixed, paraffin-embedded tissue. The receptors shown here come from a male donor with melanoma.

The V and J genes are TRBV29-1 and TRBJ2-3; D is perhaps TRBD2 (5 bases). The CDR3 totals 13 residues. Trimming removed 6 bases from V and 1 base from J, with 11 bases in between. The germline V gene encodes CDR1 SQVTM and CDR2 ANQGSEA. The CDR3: CSVRGIGTDTQYF. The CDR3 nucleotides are TGCAGCGTGAGAGGGATCGGCACAGATACGCAGTATTTT.

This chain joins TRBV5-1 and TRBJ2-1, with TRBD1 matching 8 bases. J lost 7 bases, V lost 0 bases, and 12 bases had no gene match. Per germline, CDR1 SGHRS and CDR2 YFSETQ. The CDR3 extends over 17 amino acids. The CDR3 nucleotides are TGCGCCAGCAGCTTGGCAGGGGGCGGGATGATAGGGAATGAGCAGTTCTTC. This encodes CASSLAGGGMIGNEQFF.

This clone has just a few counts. The CDR3 DNA sequence: TGTGCCAGCACCGCCGATTTCCAAGAGACCCAGTACTTC. It codes for CASTADFQETQYF. The chain combines TRBV12-3 or TRBV12-4 with TRBJ2-5; D gene unclear. Between the trimmed V and J ends, which lost 7 bases and 1 base, there was a span of 10 bases. The CDR3 totals 13 residues.

CDR3 region: CASSLRRGPEQTQYF. The CDR3 coding sequence is TGTGCCAGCAGCCTAAGGAGGGGGCCTGAACAGACCCAGTACTTC. The chain recombines TRBV13 with TRBJ2-5; D is possibly TRBD1 (7 bases). V lost 5 bases to trimming and J lost 6 bases, with 19 bases between them. Looked up from germline, CDR1 is PRHDT and CDR2 is FYEKMQ (reference sequence). The CDR3 consists of 15 residues. Full variable domain (missing parts from reference TRBV13 and TRBJ2-5): AAGVIQSPRHLIKEKRETATLKCYPIPRHDTVYWYQQGPGQDPQFLISFYEKMQSDKGSIPDRFSAQQFSDYHSELNMSSLELGDSALYFCASSLRRGPEQTQYFGPGTRLLVL.

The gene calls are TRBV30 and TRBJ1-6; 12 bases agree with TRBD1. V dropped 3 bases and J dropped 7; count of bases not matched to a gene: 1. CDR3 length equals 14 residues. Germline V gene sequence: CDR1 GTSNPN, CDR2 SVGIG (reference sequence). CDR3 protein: CAWRGQGANSPLHF. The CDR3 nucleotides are TGTGCCTGGAGGGGACAGGGGGCGAATTCACCCCTCCACTTT.

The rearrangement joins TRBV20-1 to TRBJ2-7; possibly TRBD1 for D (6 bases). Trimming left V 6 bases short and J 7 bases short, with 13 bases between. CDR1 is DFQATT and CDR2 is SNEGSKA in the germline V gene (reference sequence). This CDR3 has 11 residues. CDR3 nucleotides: TGCAGTGCACCGACAGGATCGGAGCAGTACTTC. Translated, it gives CSAPTGSEQYF.

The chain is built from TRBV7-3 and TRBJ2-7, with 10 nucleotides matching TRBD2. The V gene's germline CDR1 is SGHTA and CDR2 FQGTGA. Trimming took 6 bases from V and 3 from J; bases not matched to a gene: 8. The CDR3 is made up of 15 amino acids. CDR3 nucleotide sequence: TGTGCCAGCAGTTTGACTAGCGGGTCTAACTACGAGCAGTACTTC. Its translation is CASSLTSGSNYEQYF.

CDR3 region: CASAGASGSGGELFF. In DNA, the CDR3 is TGTGCCAGCGCGGGGGCTAGCGGGAGTGGCGGGGAGCTGTTTTTT. The chain joins TRBV7-9 to TRBJ2-2, with 10 bases that match TRBD2. The CDR3 is made up of 15 amino acids. After removal of 8 bases from V and 7 bases from J, the junction contained 10 bases not matched to a gene. Germline V CDR1 and CDR2: SEHNR, FQNEAQ (reference sequence). Using reference TRBV7-9 and TRBJ2-2 for the parts outside the CDR3, the full variable domain is DTGVSQNPRHKITKRGQNVTFRCDPISEHNRLYWYRQTLGQGPEFLTYFQNEAQLEKSRLLSDRFSAERPKGSFSTLEIQRTEQGDSAMYLCASAGASGSGGELFFGEGSRLTVL.

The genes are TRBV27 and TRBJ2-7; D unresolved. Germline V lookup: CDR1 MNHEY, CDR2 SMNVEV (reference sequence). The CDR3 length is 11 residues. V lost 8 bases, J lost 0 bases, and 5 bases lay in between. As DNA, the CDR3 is TGTGCCAGCCCCCCCTCCTACGAGCAGTACTTC. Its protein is CASPPSYEQYF.